This T cell receptor beta chain was sequenced for a study of T cells in Graves' hyperthyroidism and ophthalmopathy. Amplification of TCR beta CDR3 regions used RNA as the template. A first-round RT-PCR of the TCR CDR3 used the HTBI primer set. TCRdb called the multiplex PCR reads again in MiXCR, with one record for every CDR3 protein. Of 470,000 or so distinct CDR3 sequences in the sample, around 21% are singletons; the top ten hold about 25%. Germline CDR1 MNHNS, CDR2 SASEGT. CDR3 length: 12 amino acids. Between the trimmed V and J ends, which lost 5 bases and 7 bases, there was a span of 11 bases. This clonotype was observed at least ten times.

The rearrangement joins TRBV6-1 to TRBJ1-1, with a weak D call TRBD1 (5 bases). This sequence originates from a man aged 18-30 years with Graves' hyperthyroidism. Sequencing was done on a sample of blood. Here the CDR3 DNA reads TGTGCCAGCAGTCGGGACTACCTTGAAGCTTTCTTT. It specifies CASSRDYLEAFF.